Below are 15 T cell receptor beta chains sequenced from a single sample in a study of shared clonotypes between healthy human individuals. The protocol was immunoSEQ multiplex PCR, while the TCRdb copy is restricted to in-frame clones and leaves out a portion. The table shows hundreds of thousands of clones, with around 79% occurring only once. The source material was PBMCs. Every receptor here comes from a woman between 35 and 50 years old in good health. Some clones in this sample may be carry-over from other donors' samples.

Regarding this clone: The same CDR3 is also encoded by other DNA sequences in this sample. The rearrangement uses TRBV18 and TRBJ2-2, with D possibly being TRBD1 (6 bases). V was trimmed by 2 bases and J by 4 bases, leaving 11 bases between them. Germline V gene sequence: CDR1 KGHSH, CDR2 LQKENI. The CDR3 length is 15 residues. DNA of the CDR3: TGTGCCAGCTCACCAGGGGGCGCCGGCACCGGGGAGCTGTTTTTT. It yields the protein CASSPGGAGTGELFF.

This clone occurred many times. The V gene is TRBV9, the J gene TRBJ2-2, with 14 bases matching TRBD2. The CDR3 runs to 18 residues. The V and J ends lost 7 bases and 6 bases, in that order; junction bases with no gene match: 14. CDR1 and CDR2 from the germline V gene are SGDLS and YYNGEE. The CDR3 is CASSGDRGLAGESGELFF. The CDR3 nucleotides read TGTGCCAGCTCCGGGGACAGGGGACTAGCGGGAGAGTCCGGGGAGCTGTTTTTT.

This chain uses TRBV7-8 with TRBJ2-7, with D perhaps matching TRBD1 (5 bases). The CDR3 spans 14 residues. Trimming pared 0 bases from V and 5 bases from J, leaving 11 bases between. The V gene's germline CDR1 is SGHVS and CDR2 FQNEAQ. CDR3 nucleotide sequence: TGTGCCAGCAGCTTAGCGAGATCAGGGAACGAGCAGTACTTC. It is translated as CASSLARSGNEQYF.

Only a few counts were recorded for this clone. J is TRBJ1-2 and V is TRBV7-8; unclear D gene. This CDR3 has 14 amino acids. Germline CDR1 SGHVS, CDR2 FQNEAQ. The ends were cut back, 1 base at V and 8 bases at J, with 14 bases in the middle. The CDR3 loop reads CASSLDRGLGGYTF. The CDR3, as DNA: TGTGCCAGCAGCTTAGATCGTGGGCTGGGGGGCTACACCTTC.

V gene TRBV4-2 combines with J gene TRBJ1-5; D unresolved. In germline, CDR1 is LGHNA, CDR2 YNFKEQ. V was pared by 0 bases and J by 4 bases, with 16 bases between. There are 17 residues in the CDR3. The CDR3 bases are TGTGCCAGCAGCCAAGATCCCCTTTCCTCCTTTAATCAGCCCCAGCATTTT. Translation: CASSQDPLSSFNQPQHF.

This clone was found a few times. The chain employs TRBV2 and TRBJ1-5, with D unresolved. V was clipped by 4 bases and J by 3 bases, with 10 bases between them. CDR1 is SNHLY, CDR2 FYNNEI, per germline. The length of the CDR3 is 14 residues. The DNA of the CDR3 is TGTGCCAGCAGTGTTGGGTCCCTCAATCAGCCCCAGCATTTT. It codes for CASSVGSLNQPQHF.

In regard to this clone: A much larger clone is a single base away; this may be a read error. The chain is built from TRBV14 and TRBJ2-1; D ambiguous. Germline values: CDR1 SGHDN, CDR2 FVKESK. V was clipped by 5 bases and J by 3 bases, with 2 bases between them. There are 11 residues in the CDR3. The CDR3 DNA reads TGTGCCAGCAGCGACTACAATGAGCAGTTCTTC. This encodes CASSDYNEQFF.

V gene TRBV27 combines with J gene TRBJ1-2; D possibly corresponds to TRBD1 (5 bases). The CDR3 consists of 15 residues. Germline V gives CDR1 MNHEY, CDR2 SMNVEV (reference sequence). V was shortened by 6 bases and J by 2 bases, with 16 bases between the two germline ends. CDR3 sequence reads: CASRPTGRRNYGYTF. As DNA, the CDR3 is TGTGCCAGCAGACCTACGGGACGGCGAAACTATGGCTACACCTTC.

The rearrangement links TRBV28 to TRBJ1-1; D uncertain. Germline CDR1 and CDR2: MDHEN and SYDVKM. The V gene lost 2 bases and the J gene lost 8 bases, with 12 bases spanning the gap. This CDR3 is built from 13 residues. The CDR3 sequence: CASSLPSHDEAFF. The CDR3 nucleotides read TGTGCCAGCAGTTTACCCTCACACGACGAAGCTTTCTTT.

As to this clone: This sample includes further DNA sequences coding for the same CDR3. This chain links TRBV28 with TRBJ2-7; TRBD1 agrees at 8 bases. The germline V gene has CDR1 MDHEN and CDR2 SYDVKM. With 6 bases clipped from V and 1 base from J, the junction kept 8 bases outside the gene matches. This CDR3 comprises 15 residues. This chain's CDR3 is CASRSTGAGSYEQYF. In nucleotides, the CDR3 is TGTGCCAGCAGATCGACAGGGGCCGGATCCTACGAGCAGTACTTC.

V is TRBV7-2 and J is TRBJ1-1; D ambiguous. Germline-derived CDR1 and CDR2 are SGHTA and FQGNSA. V lost 6 bases and J lost 0, with 11 bases in between. This CDR3 is 14 amino acids long. The CDR3 here is CASSGERMNTEAFF. CDR3 sequence (DNA): TGTGCCAGCAGTGGGGAGAGGATGAACACTGAAGCTTTCTTT. Drawing the rest from reference TRBV7-2 and TRBJ1-1, the complete variable domain is GAGVSQSPSNKVTEKGKDVELRCDPISGHTALYWYRQSLGQGLEFLIYFQGNSAPDKSGLPSDRFSAERTGGSVSTLTIQRTQQEDSAVYLCASSGERMNTEAFFGQGTRLTVV.

This clone has just one count. The V and J genes are TRBV7-9 and TRBJ2-5; D possibly corresponds to TRBD1 (5 bases). The V end lost 7 bases, the J end lost 1 base, and 10 bases lay between the germline ends. This CDR3 is 13 amino acids long. Germline V gives CDR1 SEHNR, CDR2 FQNEAQ (reference sequence). CDR3 nucleotide sequence: TGTGCCAGCAAACCGCAGGGCCAAGAGACCCAGTACTTC. Protein product: CASKPQGQETQYF.

The V gene is TRBV27, the J gene TRBJ2-5, with D possibly being TRBD2 (5 bases). CDR3 length equals 12 residues. Trimming took 3 bases from V and 13 from J, leaving 15 bases between them. Germline lookup yields CDR1 MNHEY and CDR2 SMNVEV (reference sequence). CDR3 DNA sequence: TGTGCCAGCAGTTTCGGGGTTTTATCAGGGTACTTC. As protein: CASSFGVLSGYF.

J is TRBJ1-5 and V is TRBV28, with a weak D call TRBD1 (5 bases). The CDR3 has 12 amino acids. CDR1 and CDR2 from the germline V gene are MDHEN and SYDVKM. Deletions cut 8 bases from V and 4 bases from J, with 9 bases between. CDR3 region: CASWRGNQPQHF. The DNA of the CDR3 is TGTGCCAGCTGGCGGGGGAATCAGCCCCAGCATTTT.

This clone was detected once. The chain combines TRBV5-3 with TRBJ2-5; 9 positions agree with TRBD2. TRBV5-3 qualifies as an ORF whose function is uncertain. The length of the CDR3 is 20 residues. The V gene end was trimmed by 4 bases and the J gene end by 1 base; junction bases not matched to a gene: 20. The CDR3 DNA is TGTGCCAGAAGCCTCCACCTGTGTTTAGCGGGAGTCCCCTCCCAAGAGACCCAGTACTTC. This sequence encodes CARSLHLCLAGVPSQETQYF.